The 24 T cell receptor beta chains given below trace back to one sample, sequenced in a study of regulatory T cells in long-lasting Graves disease. Investigators prepared the TCR beta libraries by applying iRepertoire HTBI primers and Arm-PCR of CDR3 regions. TCRdb redid the calling of the multiplex PCR reads with MiXCR, one entry per CDR3 protein. This table holds some 250,000 distinct CDR3 sequences, 20% to 25% found once. Stated time point: newly diagnosed GD, antithyroid drugs for less than 3 months. Researchers made the TCR library from RNA that was extracted from PBMCs. This specimen consisted of peripheral blood mononuclear cells (PBMCs), obtained at new diagnosis, from a patient treated with antithyroid drugs. These receptors all come from a female donor with Graves disease.

This clonotype was counted between two and nine times. The chain has TRBV14 and TRBJ2-7; no clear D gene. The V gene's germline CDR1 is SGHDN and CDR2 FVKESK. The CDR3 is 11 residues long. V was clipped by 4 bases and J by 5 bases, with 6 bases between them. CDR3 in amino acids: CASSLVHEQYF. The CDR3 DNA follows: TGTGCCAGCAGCCTGGTCCACGAGCAGTACTTC.

Comment on this clonotype: A far bigger clonotype differs at one base, so this is likely a read error. The CDR3 ends on some other residue instead of the conserved phenylalanine or tryptophan, so this is likely a read error. V usage is TRBV11-3 and J usage is TRBJ1-5; 8 bases are shared with TRBD1. Germline CDR1 is SGHNT and CDR2 is YENEEA. The CDR3 spans 15 residues. V shed 0 bases, J shed 4 bases, and the junction held 2 bases outside the gene matches. CDR3 nucleotide sequence: TGTGCCAGCAGCTTAGACGGGACAGGTAATCAGCCCCAGCATTCT. Its translation is CASSLDGTGNQPQHS.

The chain is built from TRBV18 and TRBJ2-6; no clear D. The CDR3 is made up of 15 amino acids. Germline V gives CDR1 KGHSH, CDR2 LQKENI. V lost 2 bases, J lost 1 base, and 6 bases lay in between. The CDR3 region is CASSPWESGANVLTF. In nucleotides, the CDR3 is TGTGCCAGCTCACCATGGGAATCTGGGGCCAACGTCCTGACTTTC.

This clonotype was found many times. The rearrangement links TRBV28 to TRBJ2-1; 8 bases match TRBD2. The J segment lost 4 bases and the V segment lost 6 bases, leaving 11 bases of the junction unmatched. The germline gives CDR1 MDHEN, CDR2 SYDVKM. This CDR3 has 16 amino acids. CDR3 amino acids: CASSTAGRGVYNEQFF. CDR3 DNA: TGTGCCAGCAGCACCGCGGGGCGGGGGGTTTACAATGAGCAGTTCTTC.

This clonotype appeared many times. CDR3 region: CASSQEKRQGDTGELFF. The CDR3 DNA is TGCGCCAGCAGCCAAGAGAAGAGACAGGGGGACACCGGGGAGCTGTTTTTT. This chain uses TRBV4-3 with TRBJ2-2; the match to TRBD1 covers 9 bases. CDR1 is LGHNA and CDR2 is YSLEER in the germline V gene. V lost 0 bases and J lost 3; bases outside the gene matches: 5. The CDR3 loop spans 17 amino acids.

This clonotype was seen at least ten times. The V gene is TRBV11-2, the J gene TRBJ2-1; the D is unclear. The CDR3 loop spans 13 amino acids. The V end was cut by 0 bases, the J end by 9 bases, with 9 bases between. CDR1 and CDR2 from the germline V gene are SGHAT and FQNNGV. CDR3 sequence (DNA): TGTGCCAGCAGCTTAGACATAATCGGTGAGCAGTTCTTC. It specifies CASSLDIIGEQFF.

This clonotype was picked up many times. This sequence joins TRBV28 and TRBJ2-2; 7 positions agree with TRBD2. CDR3 length: 15 residues. The V gene end was trimmed by 1 base and the J gene end by 7 bases; junction bases not matched to a gene: 6. Germline CDR1 and CDR2: MDHEN and SYDVKM. The CDR3 nucleotides are TGTGCCAGCAGTTTATATAGCGGGTTGGACGGGGAGCTGTTTTTT. Residues: CASSLYSGLDGELFF.

This clonotype turned up a few times. The gene calls are TRBV19 and TRBJ2-1, with D possibly being TRBD1 (6 bases). V was trimmed by 5 bases and J by 7 bases, leaving 21 bases between them. The length of the CDR3 is 16 residues. The germline V gene has CDR1 LNHDA and CDR2 SQIVND (reference sequence). CDR3 region: CASSPPQGDALNEQFF. The CDR3, as DNA: TGTGCCAGTAGTCCTCCACAGGGTGATGCATTAAATGAGCAGTTCTTC.

This clonotype showed up just a few times. A much larger clone is a single base away; this may be a read error. The V gene is TRBV7-2, the J gene TRBJ1-4, with D possibly TRBD1 on 6 matching bases. Germline V CDR1 and CDR2: SGHTA, FQGNSA. There are 15 residues in the CDR3. CDR3 sequence: CASSLVSGAGERLFF. CDR3 bases: TGTGCCAGCAGCTTAGTTTCAGGGGCCGGTGAAAGACTGTTTTTT. Together with reference TRBV7-2 and TRBJ1-4, the CDR3 gives the full variable domain: GAGVSQSPSNKVTEKGKDVELRCDPISGHTALYWYRQSLGQGLEFLIYFQGNSAPDKSGLPSDRFSAERTGGSVSTLTIQRTQQEDSAVYLCASSLVSGAGERLFFGSGTQLSVL.

This chain joins TRBV14 and TRBJ1-3, with D unresolved. The CDR3 contains 14 residues. CDR1 and CDR2 (germline): SGHDN, FVKESK. V was trimmed by 4 bases and J by 3 bases, leaving 10 bases between them. The CDR3 sequence is CASSPWMSGNTIYF. CDR3 nucleotides: TGTGCCAGCAGCCCCTGGATGAGTGGAAACACCATATATTTT.

Points on this clonotype: A much larger clonotype is one base distant, so this may be a read error. Because the CDR3 is missing its conserved closing phenylalanine or tryptophan, this is likely a read error. The CDR3 sequence is CASTEGNYGYTS. The CDR3 coding sequence is TGCGCCAGCACCGAGGGGAACTATGGCTACACCTCC. The chain recombines TRBV5-1 with TRBJ1-2; D perhaps matches TRBD1 (5 bases). CDR1 and CDR2 (germline): SGHRS, YFSETQ. There are 12 residues in the CDR3. V dropped 6 bases and J dropped 2 bases, with 8 bases sitting between them.

V usage is TRBV28 and J usage is TRBJ2-7; D is uncertain. Trimming took 3 bases from V and 3 from J, leaving 6 bases between them. Germline values: CDR1 MDHEN, CDR2 SYDVKM. The CDR3 spans 12 residues. The CDR3 protein is CASSFQNYEQYF. In nucleotides, the CDR3 is TGTGCCAGCAGTTTCCAGAACTACGAGCAGTACTTC.

This clonotype showed up many times. The V call is TRBV9, the J call TRBJ2-3, with unresolved D. The germline V and J ends were trimmed by 4 bases and 3 bases, with 9 bases remaining between them. CDR1 is SGDLS and CDR2 is YYNGEE in the germline V gene. CDR3 length: 13 residues. The CDR3 DNA reads TGTGCCAGCAGCCCGTTGCGAACAGATACGCAGTATTTT. Amino acid sequence: CASSPLRTDTQYF.

This clonotype was counted at least ten times. The chain uses TRBV7-2 and TRBJ2-1, with D perhaps assigned TRBD1 or TRBD2 (5 bases each). There are 14 residues in the CDR3. V lost 8 bases to trimming and J lost 0 bases, with 11 bases between them. CDR1 and CDR2 (germline): SGHTA, FQGNSA. The CDR3 nucleotides are TGTGCCAGCGGGGGTCTCAGCTCCTACAATGAGCAGTTCTTC. Translated: CASGGLSSYNEQFF.

This clonotype has ten or more counts. The rearrangement joins TRBV5-1 to TRBJ2-1; D perhaps matches TRBD1 (8 bases). This CDR3 has 17 residues. Germline-derived CDR1 and CDR2 are SGHRS and YFSETQ. V dropped 4 bases and J dropped 3 bases, with 20 bases sitting between them. Written as DNA, the CDR3 is TGCGCCAGCAGCCCGATCCCACAGGGGGGGGGCTACAATGAGCAGTTCTTC. Protein sequence: CASSPIPQGGGYNEQFF. The complete variable domain, with remaining parts taken from reference TRBV5-1 and TRBJ2-1, reads KAGVTQTPRYLIKTRGQQVTLSCSPISGHRSVSWYQQTPGQGLQFLFEYFSETQRNKGNFPGRFSGRQFSNSRSEMNVSTLELGDSALYLCASSPIPQGGGYNEQFFGPGTRLTVL.

This clonotype turned up a few times. The V and J genes are TRBV27 and TRBJ1-6; weak D call: TRBD1 (6 bases). The CDR3 length is 16 residues. The V end lost 1 base, the J end lost 5 bases, and 12 bases lay between the germline ends. Germline V gene sequence: CDR1 MNHEY, CDR2 SMNVEV (reference sequence). The CDR3 reads CASSLLYRENNSPLHF. Written as DNA, the CDR3 is TGTGCCAGCAGTTTATTGTACAGGGAAAATAATTCACCCCTCCACTTT.

As for this clonotype: A read error is possible here, since a much larger clone lies one base away. The rearrangement joins TRBV6-2 or TRBV6-3 to TRBJ2-3; D gene ambiguous. CDR1 is MNHEY, CDR2 SVGEGT, per germline. The length of the CDR3 is 13 residues. Trimming took 6 bases from V and 10 from J, leaving 17 bases between them. The CDR3 nucleotides read TGTGCCAGCAGCCGTAATCTGCCGGATGCGCAGTATTTT. Protein: CASSRNLPDAQYF.

Comment on this clonotype: With a far larger clone one base away, a read error is the likely cause. The rearrangement joins TRBV11-1 to TRBJ2-1, with no clear D. V was pared by 0 bases and J by 10 bases, with 13 bases between. This CDR3 has 14 residues. Germline V gene sequence: CDR1 SGHAT, CDR2 FQDESV (reference sequence). CDR3 DNA sequence: TGTGCCAGCAGCTTAGCGGGCGGATCCTACGAGCAGTTCTTC. This codes for CASSLAGGSYEQFF.

This clonotype was observed a few times. The CDR3 bases are TGTGCCAGTAAGGTAGGGGTCGGCAATCAGCCCCAGCATTTT. Translating gives CASKVGVGNQPQHF. The chain links TRBV19 to TRBJ1-5; D might be TRBD1 (5 bases). CDR3 size: 14 residues. Germline V gene data show CDR1 as LNHDA and CDR2 as SQIVND (reference sequence). Trimming pared 7 bases from V and 2 bases from J, leaving 12 bases between.

This clonotype was seen at least ten times. The chain has TRBV7-9 and TRBJ2-1; a weak D match, TRBD2 (5 bases). V lost 4 bases to trimming and J lost 5 bases, with 9 bases between them. The CDR3 is made up of 13 amino acids. Germline lookup yields CDR1 SEHNR and CDR2 FQNEAQ (reference sequence). CDR3 sequence reads: CASSSSGNNEQFF. The CDR3 bases are TGTGCCAGCAGCTCTTCGGGAAACAATGAGCAGTTCTTC.

Ten or more counts support this clonotype. The rearrangement uses TRBV20-1 and TRBJ2-7; 16 nucleotides agree with TRBD2. CDR3 length: 15 residues. Germline CDR1 is DFQATT and CDR2 is SNEGSKA (reference sequence). Unmatched junction bases numbered 6, after V lost 5 bases and J lost 5 bases. CDR3 DNA sequence: TGCAGTGCTGGGACTAGCGGGAGGGCCAACGACGAGCAGTACTTC. Protein sequence: CSAGTSGRANDEQYF.

In its sample, this clonotype was seen many times. The chain is built from TRBV5-6 and TRBJ2-7; tentative D call: TRBD1 (5 bases). This CDR3 is built from 15 residues. V dropped 0 bases and J dropped 2 bases, with 12 bases sitting between them. The V gene's germline CDR1 is SGHDT and CDR2 YYEEEE. The DNA for the CDR3 is TGTGCCAGCAGCTTGGGACATAGGGGCACCTACGAGCAGTACTTC. It encodes CASSLGHRGTYEQYF.

This clonotype was seen a few times. The chain links TRBV9 to TRBJ2-3; 7 bases line up with TRBD1. CDR1 is SGDLS, CDR2 YYNGEE, per germline. Trimming took 4 bases from V and 2 from J; bases not matched to a gene: 7. CDR3 length equals 15 residues. The CDR3 spells CASSPRTGPTDTQYF. The DNA of the CDR3 is TGTGCCAGCAGCCCAAGGACAGGACCCACAGATACGCAGTATTTT. The full variable domain, rest sourced from reference TRBV9 and TRBJ2-3, is DSGVTQTPKHLITATGQRVTLRCSPRSGDLSVYWYQQSLDQGLQFLIQYYNGEERAKGNILERFSAQQFPDLHSELNLSSLELGDSALYFCASSPRTGPTDTQYFGPGTRLTVL.

This clonotype was picked up many times. This chain joins TRBV19 and TRBJ2-7, with D possibly being TRBD1 (5 bases). The CDR3 runs 11 residues. Deletions cut 3 bases from V and 6 bases from J, with 6 bases between. The germline V gene has CDR1 LNHDA and CDR2 SQIVND (reference sequence). CDR3 nucleotide sequence: TGTGCCAGTAGTATCCAGGGCGAGCAGTACTTC. As protein: CASSIQGEQYF. The full variable domain, with the rest looked up from reference TRBV19 and TRBJ2-7, is DGGITQSPKYLFRKEGQNVTLSCEQNLNHDAMYWYRQDPGQGLRLIYYSQIVNDFQKGDIAEGYSVSREKKESFPLTVTSAQKNPTAFYLCASSIQGEQYFGPGTRLTVT.